This TCR beta chain came from a study of T cells in Graves' hyperthyroidism and ophthalmopathy. Amplification targeted TCR beta CDR3 regions from RNA transcripts. HTBI primers were employed in a first-round RT-PCR of the TCR CDR3. TCRdb redid the calling of the multiplex PCR reads with MiXCR, one entry per CDR3 protein. Among more than 300,000 distinct CDR3 sequences listed, approximately 13% were seen once. Orbital computed tomography and thyroid ultrasound, together with serum TRAb and thyroxine and clinical symptoms, were used for diagnoses. This CDR3 spans 14 amino acids. Germline V CDR1 and CDR2: LNHDA, SQIVND (reference sequence).

The sequencing sample was made of blood. The chain recombines TRBV19 with TRBJ2-7, with 9 bases fitting TRBD1. The DNA end favors TRBJ2-1, so the J call may be wrong. This receptor was identified in a woman aged 55 to 70 with Graves' hyperthyroidism. CDR3 region: CASRTGTGPNEQFF. The CDR3 DNA sequence: TGTGCCAGTCGAACCGGGACAGGGCCCAACGAGCAGTTCTTC.